These T cell receptor beta chains were read from a single sample in a study of CD8+ T cells in alopecia areata. TCRdb's table, derived via immunoSEQ multiplex PCR, lists solely in-frame clones and lacks some. The sample holds about 94,000 clones; about 71% are singletons and the top ten take 17%. This material consisted of CD8+ T cells sorted from blood, taken at week 44, from a patient treated with tofacitinib. These receptors originate from a human donor with alopecia areata. CDR3s include the opening cysteine and the closing phenylalanine or tryptophan. D genes are given only for firm matches. Only some rows state a clone size, as once, few, many or a class for expanded clones.

V: TRBV7-3
J: TRBJ2-3
D: .
size: .
DNA: TGTGCCAGCAGCTCGACTAGCACAGATACGCAGTATTTT
CDR3: CASSSTSTDTQYF

V: TRBV5-6
J: TRBJ1-5
D: TRBD1
size: .
DNA: TGTGCCAGCAGCCGGACAGGAGAGGGTCAGCCCCAGCATTTT
CDR3: CASSRTGEGQPQHF

V: TRBV29-1
J: TRBJ2-1
D: .
size: .
DNA: TGCAGCGTTTCTTCCAATGAGCAGTTCTTC
CDR3: CSVSSNEQFF

V: TRBV29-1
J: TRBJ2-7
D: TRBD1
size: few
DNA: TGCAGCGCCTGGGGACAGGGGACCTACGAGCAGTACTTC
CDR3: CSAWGQGTYEQYF

V: TRBV29-1
J: TRBJ2-7
D: .
size: .
DNA: TGCAGCATTGTTCAGGTCGGGGAGCAGTACTTC
CDR3: CSIVQVGEQYF

V: TRBV5-6
J: TRBJ2-4
D: .
size: .
DNA: TGTGCCAGCAGCCTGGAAGCCAAAAACATTCAGTACTTC
CDR3: CASSLEAKNIQYF

V: TRBV19
J: TRBJ2-7
D: TRBD1
size: .
DNA: TGTGCCAGTAGACTGCGGACAGGGGGTCAGTACGAGCAGTACTTC
CDR3: CASRLRTGGQYEQYF

V: TRBV29-1
J: TRBJ1-1
D: TRBD1
size: .
DNA: TGCAGCGTGCCCTGGACAGGGGACATGAACACTGAAGCTTTCTTT
CDR3: CSVPWTGDMNTEAFF

V: TRBV4-1
J: TRBJ1-4
D: .
size: .
DNA: TGCGCCAGCAGCCAAGATTTAGGCCCCGAATTGTTCGGAAAACTGTTTTTT
CDR3: CASSQDLGPELFGKLFF

V: TRBV25-1
J: TRBJ1-2
D: .
size: .
DNA: TGTGCCAGCCTGGACCCATCTAACTATGGCTACACCTTC
CDR3: CASLDPSNYGYTF

V: TRBV6-4
J: TRBJ2-2
D: .
size: few
DNA: TGTGCCAGCAGTGACACAGGGAAGAACACCGGGGAGCTGTTTTTT
CDR3: CASSDTGKNTGELFF

V: TRBV10-3
J: TRBJ1-2
D: .
size: few
DNA: TGTGCCATCAGTGAGTCAGGCACCAGCTATGGCTACACCTTC
CDR3: CAISESGTSYGYTF

V: TRBV7-2
J: TRBJ2-7
D: .
size: few
DNA: TGTGCCAGCAGCCTGAACAGGGAGCAGTACTTC
CDR3: CASSLNREQYF

V: TRBV7-8
J: TRBJ2-7
D: TRBD1
size: .
DNA: TGTGCCAGCAGCCCCGGTTGGAGACAGGGCGATCGCGAGCAGTACTTC
CDR3: CASSPGWRQGDREQYF

V: TRBV7-3
J: TRBJ2-3
D: TRBD2
size: .
DNA: TGTGCCAGCAGCTTAAAGGCTAGCGGGGGAGCAACAGATACGCAGTATTTT
CDR3: CASSLKASGGATDTQYF

V: TRBV7-8
J: TRBJ2-1
D: TRBD2
size: .
DNA: TGTGCCAGCAGCTCACGGGGGGGAAGCTCCTACAATGAGCAGTTCTTC
CDR3: CASSSRGGSSYNEQFF

V: TRBV7-2
J: TRBJ1-4
D: .
size: many
DNA: TGTGCCAGCAGCTTACGAGGCGGGGATAATGAAAAACTGTTTTTT
CDR3: CASSLRGGDNEKLFF

V: TRBV19
J: TRBJ2-5
D: TRBD2
size: .
DNA: TGTGCCAGTAGTGTTGAGACTAGCGGGGGGCCCAGGGAGACCCAGTACTTC
CDR3: CASSVETSGGPRETQYF

V: TRBV4-3
J: TRBJ1-1
D: .
size: .
DNA: TGCGCCAGCAGCCAAGATAGGTCCGAAGCTTTCTTT
CDR3: CASSQDRSEAFF

V: TRBV29-1
J: TRBJ1-2
D: TRBD1
size: .
DNA: TGCAGCGCCTCCACAGGGGGGATTAACTATGGCTACACCTTC
CDR3: CSASTGGINYGYTF

V: TRBV5-6
J: TRBJ2-7
D: .
size: .
DNA: TGTGCCAGCAGCTTGGCCAGGGTAAGCTACGAGCAGTACTTC
CDR3: CASSLARVSYEQYF

V: TRBV4-3
J: TRBJ2-7
D: .
size: once
DNA: TGCGCCAGCAGCCAAGTAGCGGACTCCTACGAGCAGTACTTC
CDR3: CASSQVADSYEQYF

V: TRBV10-3
J: TRBJ2-7
D: TRBD1
size: .
DNA: TGTGCCATCAGTGAGCTGGGACAGGAGGACTGCGAGCAGTACTTC
CDR3: CAISELGQEDCEQYF

V: TRBV30
J: TRBJ2-6
D: .
size: few
DNA: TGTGCCTGGAGAAGGGACACTGGGGCCAACGTCCTGACTTTC
CDR3: CAWRRDTGANVLTF

V: TRBV9
J: TRBJ2-1
D: TRBD2
size: .
DNA: TGTGCCAGCAGCGCGGGGGGACGATGGGAGCAGTTCTTC
CDR3: CASSAGGRWEQFF

V: TRBV7-9
J: TRBJ2-7
D: .
size: .
DNA: TGTGCCAGCAGCCGCCTGAGGTCTGGTGACAGAGACGAGCAGTACTTC
CDR3: CASSRLRSGDRDEQYF

V: TRBV10-3
J: TRBJ2-5
D: .
size: .
DNA: TGTGCCATCGGGGCGGGGGCGAAAGAGACCCAGTACTTC
CDR3: CAIGAGAKETQYF

V: TRBV7-9
J: TRBJ1-2
D: .
size: few
DNA: TGTGCCAGCACCACAGGGTCGTGGGGCTACACCTTC
CDR3: CASTTGSWGYTF

V: TRBV6-4
J: TRBJ1-2
D: .
size: few
DNA: TGTGCCAGCAGGGGCAGAAACTATGGCTACACCTTC
CDR3: CASRGRNYGYTF

V: TRBV11-2
J: TRBJ1-1
D: .
size: .
DNA: TGTGCCAGCAGCTTAGGGGACAACCGTGAAGCTTTCTTT
CDR3: CASSLGDNREAFF

V: TRBV7-2
J: TRBJ2-7
D: .
size: .
DNA: TGTGCCAGCAGATTAGGGGTAGGGGTGTCCTACGAGCAGTACTTC
CDR3: CASRLGVGVSYEQYF

V: TRBV5-6
J: TRBJ1-2
D: TRBD1
size: .
DNA: TGTGCCAGCAGCCCGGGACAGGGCGTCTATGGCTACACCTTC
CDR3: CASSPGQGVYGYTF

V: TRBV30
J: TRBJ1-1
D: .
size: .
DNA: TGTGCCTGGAGTGTGGTGGATAACACTGAAGCTTTCTTT
CDR3: CAWSVVDNTEAFF

V: TRBV6-1
J: TRBJ1-2
D: .
size: .
DNA: TGTGCCAGCACGGTTGAACAGGGTGTCTACACCTTC
CDR3: CASTVEQGVYTF

V: TRBV7-9
J: TRBJ1-5
D: TRBD1
size: .
DNA: TGTGCCAGCAGCTTCTCGGACAGGGATCAGCCCCAGCATTTT
CDR3: CASSFSDRDQPQHF

V: TRBV28
J: TRBJ2-1
D: .
size: .
DNA: TGTGCCAGCAGTTTAACGGGGGACCTGGGTGAGCAGTTCTTC
CDR3: CASSLTGDLGEQFF

V: TRBV29-1
J: TRBJ1-2
D: .
size: .
DNA: TGCAGCGTACGCAGGGGCGAAAGCTATGGCTACACCTTC
CDR3: CSVRRGESYGYTF

V: TRBV10-3
J: TRBJ1-1
D: .
size: .
DNA: TGTGCCATCAACGAGGGGGGGGCTACTGAAGCTTTCTTT
CDR3: CAINEGGATEAFF

V: TRBV6-6
J: TRBJ2-2
D: TRBD2
size: many
DNA: TGTGCCAGCAGTCCTCGGTCCGGGGGGACCGGGGAGCTGTTTTTT
CDR3: CASSPRSGGTGELFF

V: TRBV25-1
J: TRBJ2-7
D: .
size: .
DNA: TGTGCCAGCAGTGAATTGGGAGAGTCCTACGAGCAGTACTTC
CDR3: CASSELGESYEQYF

V: TRBV2
J: TRBJ2-2
D: .
size: .
DNA: TGTGCCAGCAGTTCGAAGAACACCAGGGAGCTGTTTTTT
CDR3: CASSSKNTRELFF

V: TRBV6-6
J: TRBJ2-3
D: TRBD1
size: few
DNA: TGTGCCAGCAGACCCAGGACAGGGATCACAGATACGCAGTATTTT
CDR3: CASRPRTGITDTQYF

V: TRBV2
J: TRBJ1-2
D: TRBD1
size: .
DNA: TGTGCCAGCAGCATCAAAGCAGGGGGTTCTGACTATGGCTACACCTTC
CDR3: CASSIKAGGSDYGYTF

V: TRBV6-6
J: TRBJ1-1
D: TRBD1
size: .
DNA: TGTGCCAGCAGTAAGACAGGGACCACTGAAGCTTTCTTT
CDR3: CASSKTGTTEAFF

V: TRBV14
J: TRBJ2-1
D: TRBD1
size: .
DNA: TGTGCCAGCCGGGACAGGGGGCGGGATGAGCAGTTCTTC
CDR3: CASRDRGRDEQFF

V: TRBV7-8
J: TRBJ2-1
D: TRBD1
size: .
DNA: TGTGCCAGCAGCTTAGTCGGGACAGGGGGAAACAATGAGCAGTTCTTC
CDR3: CASSLVGTGGNNEQFF

V: TRBV4-3
J: TRBJ1-2
D: .
size: .
DNA: TGCGCCAGCAGCCAAGGCAAGGGTCACTATGGCTACACCTTC
CDR3: CASSQGKGHYGYTF

V: TRBV9
J: TRBJ2-1
D: .
size: .
DNA: TGTGCCAGCAGCGTGGGGACTTCCTACAATGAGCAGTTCTTC
CDR3: CASSVGTSYNEQFF

V: TRBV5-1
J: TRBJ2-1
D: .
size: few
DNA: TGCGCCAGCAGCTCTGGGTGGGAGCAGTTCTTC
CDR3: CASSSGWEQFF

V: TRBV2
J: TRBJ1-2
D: TRBD1
size: .
DNA: TGTGCCAGCAGCGAGGACAGGGACGGCTACACCTTC
CDR3: CASSEDRDGYTF

V: TRBV6-6
J: TRBJ2-7
D: .
size: .
DNA: TGTGCCAGCAGTTATTTGGCAGGCCACGAGCAGTACTTC
CDR3: CASSYLAGHEQYF

V: TRBV13
J: TRBJ2-7
D: .
size: .
DNA: TGTGCCAGCAGATACGACCGCGAGCAGTACTTC
CDR3: CASRYDREQYF

V: TRBV25-1
J: TRBJ2-1
D: TRBD1
size: few
DNA: TGTGCCAGCCATGGACAGGGGGTAATCTTC
CDR3: CASHGQGVIF